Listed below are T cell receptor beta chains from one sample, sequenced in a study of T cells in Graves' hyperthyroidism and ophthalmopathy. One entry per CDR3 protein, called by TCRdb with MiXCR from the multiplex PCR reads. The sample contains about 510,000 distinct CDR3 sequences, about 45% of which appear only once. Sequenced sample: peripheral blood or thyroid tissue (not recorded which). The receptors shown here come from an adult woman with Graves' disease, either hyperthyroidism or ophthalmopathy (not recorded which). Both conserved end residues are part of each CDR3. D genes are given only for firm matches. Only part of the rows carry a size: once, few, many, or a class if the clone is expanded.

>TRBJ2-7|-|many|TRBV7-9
TGTGCCAGCAGCCCCCCGGACAGAGCGAACTACGAGCAGTACTTC
CASSPPDRANYEQYF
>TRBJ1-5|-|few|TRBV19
TGTGCCACAACGACAGGACATCAGCCCCAGCATTTT
CATTTGHQPQHF
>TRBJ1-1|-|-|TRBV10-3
TGTGCCATCAGACAGGGTCGAGCTGAAGCTTTCTTT
CAIRQGRAEAFF
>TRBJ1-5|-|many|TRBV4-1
TGCGCCAGCAGCCAAGGGGGGACGGATAGCAATCAGCCCCAGCATTTT
CASSQGGTDSNQPQHF
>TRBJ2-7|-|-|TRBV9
TGTGCCAGCAGCGCCGACTATCCAGGGGAGCAGTACTTC
CASSADYPGEQYF
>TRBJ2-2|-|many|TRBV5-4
TGTGCCAGCAGCTTGATGGCGGAGGGGGAGCTGTTTTTT
CASSLMAEGELFF
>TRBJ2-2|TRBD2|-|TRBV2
TGTGCCAGCAGGAGACCGACTAGCGGGAGGCCTCGAGCCGGGGAGCTGTTTTTT
CASRRPTSGRPRAGELFF
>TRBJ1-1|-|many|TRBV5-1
TGCGCCAGCAGCTTGCAGACAGGAGGTGAAGCTTTCTTT
CASSLQTGGEAFF
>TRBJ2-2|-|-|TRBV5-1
TGCGCCAGCAGCCCCCGGAATGCGGGTATGAAAACCGGGGAGCTGTTTTTT
CASSPRNAGMKTGELFF
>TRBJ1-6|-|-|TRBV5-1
TGCGCCAGCAGCCCCGGCGGGGCAGGGATCAATTCACCCCTCCACTTT
CASSPGGAGINSPLHF
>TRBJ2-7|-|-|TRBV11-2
TGTGCCAGCAGCCCTAAACTAGAAAGGTACTTC
CASSPKLERYF
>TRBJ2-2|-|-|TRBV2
TGTGCCAGCAGTGGCGGTCTGAACACCAGGGAGCTGTTTTTT
CASSGGLNTRELFF
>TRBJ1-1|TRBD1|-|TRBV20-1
TGCAGGATCGGCAGGGGGGACACTGAAGCTTTCTTT
CRIGRGDTEAFF
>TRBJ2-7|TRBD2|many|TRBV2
TGTGCCAGCAGGGGCGGGAGCGCTTTCCAGTACTTC
CASRGGSAFQYF
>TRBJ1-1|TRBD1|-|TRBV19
TGTGCCAGTAGTCCACGGACAGGGGACGGTACTGAAGCTTTCTTT
CASSPRTGDGTEAFF
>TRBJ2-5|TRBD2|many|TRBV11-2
TGTGCCAGCAGCCTATGGACTAGCGGGGGGGGGACCCAGTACTTC
CASSLWTSGGGTQYF
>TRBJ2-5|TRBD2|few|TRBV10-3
TGTGCCACCACGGGACTAGCGGGAGCGGAGGAGACCCAGTACTTC
CATTGLAGAEETQYF
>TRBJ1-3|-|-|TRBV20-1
TGCAGTGCTAGAGTAGAGAACACCATATATTTT
CSARVENTIYF
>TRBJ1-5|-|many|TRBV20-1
TGCAGTGCTAGAGAGAACCTTCAGCCCCAGCATTTT
CSARENLQPQHF
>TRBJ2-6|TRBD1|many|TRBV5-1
TGCGCCAGCAGCTTGGGGACAGGGGGCTCGGGGGCCAACGTCCTGACTTTC
CASSLGTGGSGANVLTF
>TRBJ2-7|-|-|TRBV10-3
TGTGCCATCACTTGGGACTCCCTCGGCGAGCAGTACTTC
CAITWDSLGEQYF
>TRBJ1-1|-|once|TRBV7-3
-
CASSFYICSARDTRNTEAFF
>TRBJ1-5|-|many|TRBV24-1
TGTGCCACCAGTGACCCACAACAACCCAGCAATCAGCCCCAGCATTTT
CATSDPQQPSNQPQHF
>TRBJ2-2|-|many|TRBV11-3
TGTGCCAGCAGCTTATCTAGGATCGGGGAGCTGTTTTTT
CASSLSRIGELFF
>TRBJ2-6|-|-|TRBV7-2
TGTGCCAGCAGCCTAGGGTTGAGTGGGGCCAACGTCCTGACTTTC
CASSLGLSGANVLTF
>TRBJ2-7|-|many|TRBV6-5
TGTGCCAGCAGTTACCGGACAGTGGGATGGGGGTCCTACGAGCAGTACTTC
CASSYRTVGWGSYEQYF
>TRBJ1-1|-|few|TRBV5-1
TGCGCCAGCAGCTTGAACTCAGTCACTTTCTTT
CASSLNSVTFF
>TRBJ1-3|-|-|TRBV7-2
TGTGCCAGCAGTCCACAAGGAGACACCATATATTTT
CASSPQGDTIYF
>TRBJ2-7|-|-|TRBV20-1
TGCAGTGCTAGGGCCGGGACTCAGCTTGCCGAGCAGTACTTC
CSARAGTQLAEQYF
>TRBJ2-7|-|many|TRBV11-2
TGTGCCAGCAGCTTGTACAGGGAAGCCTACGAGCAGTACTTC
CASSLYREAYEQYF
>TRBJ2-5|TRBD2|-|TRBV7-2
TGTGCCAGCAGCTTAGCGGGAAGAGCGGGAGGGGACGGAGAGACCCAGTACTTC
CASSLAGRAGGDGETQYF
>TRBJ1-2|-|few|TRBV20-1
TGCAGTGCGACGTTGAAGAATGAGTATGGCTACACCTTC
CSATLKNEYGYTF
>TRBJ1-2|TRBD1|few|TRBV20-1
TGCAGTGCTGGACAGGGACTATATGGCTACACCTTC
CSAGQGLYGYTF
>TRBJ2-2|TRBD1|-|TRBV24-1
TGTGCCACCAGTGATTTTCCGGGACAGTTAAACACCGGGGAGCTGTTTTTT
CATSDFPGQLNTGELFF
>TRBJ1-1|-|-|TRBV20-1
TGCAGTGCTAGGGGTTGGGGGACCCACACTGAAGCTTTCTTT
CSARGWGTHTEAFF
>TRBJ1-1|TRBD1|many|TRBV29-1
TGCAGCGTGGGGGGACAGACGAACACTGAAGCTTTCTTT
CSVGGQTNTEAFF
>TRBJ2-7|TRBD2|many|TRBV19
TGTGCCAGTAGTATTAGTGGGACTAGTTACGAGCAGTACTTC
CASSISGTSYEQYF
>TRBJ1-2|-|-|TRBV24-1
TGTGCCACCAGCTTAGGGACCGCCGGCTACACCTTC
CATSLGTAGYTF
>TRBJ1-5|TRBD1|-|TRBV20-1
TGCAGTGCTGCGGGACAGAATAGCAATCAGCCCCAGCATTTT
CSAAGQNSNQPQHF
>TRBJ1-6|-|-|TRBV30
TGTGCCTGGAGCCCCCAGGCGATACCTAATAATTCACCCCTCCACTTT
CAWSPQAIPNNSPLHF
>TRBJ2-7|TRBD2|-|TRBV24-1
TGTGCCACCAGTGATCGCGGGAGCATAGGCGAGCAGTACTTC
CATSDRGSIGEQYF
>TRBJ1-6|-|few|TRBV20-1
TGCAGTGCCCCATCCGGTTCTGGCTCACCCCTCCACTTT
CSAPSGSGSPLHF
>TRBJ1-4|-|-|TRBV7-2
TGTGCCAGCAGCTTAGGCCTAGCGGGAGGGGACGAAAAACTGTTTTTT
CASSLGLAGGDEKLFF
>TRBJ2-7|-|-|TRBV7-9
TGTGCCTGGAGTGGAGACGGAACCTACGAGCAGTACTTC
CAWSGDGTYEQYF
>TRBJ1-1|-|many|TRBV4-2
TGTGCCAGCAGCCAAGAGGCCATGAACACTGAAGCTTTCTTT
CASSQEAMNTEAFF
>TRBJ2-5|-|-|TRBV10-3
TGTGCCATCAGGGGGACGCGAGAAGGGACCCAGTACTTC
CAIRGTREGTQYF
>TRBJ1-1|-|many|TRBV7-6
TGTGCCAGCAGCGTACAGGGTTTCGGCACTGAAGCTTTCTTT
CASSVQGFGTEAFF
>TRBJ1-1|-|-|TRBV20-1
TGCAGTGCTAGTTACACAGCGAACACTGAAGCTTCCTTT
CSASYTANTEASF
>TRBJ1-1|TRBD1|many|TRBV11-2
TGTGCCAGCAGCTTAGGGACAGGCTACACTGAAGCTTTCTTT
CASSLGTGYTEAFF